The present TCR beta chain was sequenced within a study of blood T cell repertoires in COVID-19. Turning to the study itself: The United States, Italy and Spain were the sources of the acute and convalescent COVID-19 samples. T cells, B-cell-depleted T cells, or PBMCs supplied cDNA or gDNA.

In the original workflow: Researchers report that nucleated cell counts were estimated from reference gene primer amplification. Only in-frame clones appear in the TCRdb table, and some are missing; sequencing was by immunoSEQ multiplex PCR. V and J calls and clone size are given by that table; D and trimming were obtained from the DNA. The sample yields about 140,000 clones, over 80% seen once. Germline CDR1 reads LNHDA; CDR2 reads SQIVND (reference sequence). The V gene lost 10 bases and the J gene lost 4 bases, with 25 bases spanning the gap. The CDR3 sequence is 16 residues long. The chain uses TRBV19 and TRBJ2-5; D may be TRBD2 (7 bases). The TCR was taken from a woman between 50 and 59 years old with acute or convalescent COVID-19. Sequenced sample: peripheral blood. The CDR3 coding sequence is TGTGCCACTAGAGGTCAGCGGGACACCGGAGGAGAGACCCAGTACTTC. It is translated as CATRGQRDTGGETQYF.